These T cell receptor beta chains were read from a single sample in a study of blood T cells in healthy people across ages. TCRdb re-called the 5' RACE reads through MiXCR, storing one row per CDR3 protein. The sample holds 650,000 to 700,000 distinct CDR3 sequences, over 40% seen once. Sequencing input: blood. These receptors were obtained from a woman over 75 in good health. Both conserved end residues are part of each CDR3. Fields, in order: V gene, CDR3 protein.

V: TRBV7-9
CDR3: CASSLEQKTDTQYF

V: TRBV7-3
CDR3: CASSPRLLSNEQFF

V: TRBV7-2
CDR3: CASSLDGWASGAQETQYF

V: TRBV20-1
CDR3: CSARDISSSGANVLTF

V: TRBV2
CDR3: CASMRDRGDNEQFF

V: TRBV6-2/TRBV6-3
CDR3: CASIDITHGWLFF

V: TRBV2
CDR3: CASSETENTGELFF

V: TRBV20-1
CDR3: CSARGTRPISEQYF

V: TRBV29-1
CDR3: CSVSRGPNEKLFF

V: TRBV4-2
CDR3: CASSQSRTDTQYF

V: TRBV27
CDR3: CASSLRQGAGYEQYF